This T cell receptor beta chain was captured by sequencing in a study of cytotoxic CD8 clonotypes in ibrutinib-treated CLL. Study results and limitations: Relative to age-matched healthy donors, clonality at baseline was higher, and it tracked circulating CD8+ T-cell counts. Clonality went up at the time of ibrutinib response, stayed stable in sustained remission, and later dropped back toward its baseline level at progression.

Germline CDR1 and CDR2: MNHNY and SVGAGI (reference sequence). The CDR3 has 15 residues. Trimming cost V 2 bases and J 4 bases, with 12 bases left between them. TCRdb's table, derived via immunoSEQ multiplex PCR, lists solely in-frame clones and lacks some. Here the sample spans 160,000 or so clones, about 88% being singletons. This clone was seen only once. Its antigen is as yet unknown. The receptor comes from a human donor with chronic lymphocytic leukemia. V is TRBV6-6 and J is TRBJ1-5, with TRBD1 as a possible D gene (6 bases). Specimen: PBMCs, collected at disease progression, from a patient treated with ibrutinib. The CDR3 reads CASSYVSQGNQPQHF. CDR3 in DNA: TGTGCCAGCAGTTACGTCTCACAGGGTAATCAGCCCCAGCATTTT.